The present T cell receptor (beta chain) was sequenced within a study of identical twins. Study-level findings and limits: The same donors were not followed; conclusions instead depended on cross-sectional statistical analysis.

TCRdb redid the calling of the 5' RACE reads with MiXCR, one entry per CDR3 protein. Of some 1,700,000 distinct CDR3 sequences listed, 32% are singletons. Comment on this clonotype: Its antigen is still unknown.

Sequencing was performed on cord blood. The clonotype comes from a newborn girl in good health.

CDR3 region: CASSRDRGYDEQFF. CDR3 DNA: TGTGCCAGCAGCCGGGACAGGGGGTACGATGAGCAGTTCTTC. The chain carries TRBV3-1 and TRBJ2-1, with TRBD1 matching 11 bases. This CDR3 contains 14 residues. Germline V gene lookup returns CDR1 LGHDT and CDR2 YNNKEL (reference sequence). J was trimmed by 8 bases and V by 4 bases; bases with no gene match: 4.